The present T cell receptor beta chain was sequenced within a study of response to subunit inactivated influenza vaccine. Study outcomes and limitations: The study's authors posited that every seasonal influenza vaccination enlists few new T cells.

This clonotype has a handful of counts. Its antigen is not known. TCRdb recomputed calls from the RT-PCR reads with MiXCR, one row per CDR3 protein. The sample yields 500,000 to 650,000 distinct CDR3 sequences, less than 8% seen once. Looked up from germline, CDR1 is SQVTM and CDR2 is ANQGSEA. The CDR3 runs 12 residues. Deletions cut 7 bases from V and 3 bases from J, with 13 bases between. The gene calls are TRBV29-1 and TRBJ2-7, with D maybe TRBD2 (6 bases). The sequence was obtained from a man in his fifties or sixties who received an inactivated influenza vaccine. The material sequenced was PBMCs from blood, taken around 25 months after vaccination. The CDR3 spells CSGGQGGYEQYF. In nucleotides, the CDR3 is TGCAGCGGGGGCCAGGGAGGCTACGAGCAGTACTTC.